This T cell receptor beta chain was found in a study of blood T cell repertoires in COVID-19. Study at large: Acute and convalescent COVID-19 samples came from the United States, Italy and Spain. PBMCs, B-cell-depleted T cells, or T cells provided the cDNA or gDNA that made up the material.

Under the authors' procedure: Scientists estimated how many nucleated cells there were by amplifying reference gene primers. The protocol was immunoSEQ multiplex PCR, while the TCRdb copy is restricted to in-frame clones and leaves out a portion. The DNA gave D and trimming, while V, J and clone size come from that table. The table includes under 450,000 clones, about 87% detected once. A Seattle source enrolled patients during active infection and followed them longitudinally. The CDR3 has 17 residues. The germline CDR1 and CDR2 sequences are KGHSH and LQKENI. With 3 bases clipped from V and 0 bases from J, the junction kept 10 bases outside the gene matches.

Sample: peripheral blood. The sequence came from a woman aged 50 to 60 with COVID-19, enrolled during active disease. The chain is built from TRBV18 and TRBJ1-1; 7 nucleotides match TRBD1. CDR3 DNA sequence: TGTGCCAGCTCACCCGCCGGAGGGGGCGTCTTGAACACTGAAGCTTTCTTT. Translated: CASSPAGGGVLNTEAFF.